This TCR beta chain was retrieved from a study of somatic mutations in cytotoxic T cells in rheumatoid arthritis. Study summary: Collection of patient blood (around 33 ml EDTA) took place right after diagnosis, before any treatment.

Unmatched junction bases numbered 11, after V lost 0 bases and J lost 5 bases. Per the germline V gene, CDR1 is MGHRA and CDR2 is YSYEKL. This CDR3 has 17 residues. Overall study results and limits: Rheumatoid arthritis patients showed CD8+ clonality increasing with age, unlike healthy controls.

Sequencing used immunoSEQ multiplex PCR; TCRdb keeps in-frame clones, though not all of them. Here the sample spans 15,000 to 20,000 clones, roughly 79% being singletons. Note on this clone: Its antigen is still unknown.

The V gene is TRBV4-1, the J gene TRBJ2-7, with 9 bases aligning to TRBD2. This clonotype originated in an adult with rheumatoid arthritis. Specimen: CD8+ T cells sorted from blood. In nucleotides, the CDR3 is TGCGCCAGCAGCCAAGATGAAGAAGGTAGCGGGAGTGACGAGCAGTACTTC. This gives the protein CASSQDEEGSGSDEQYF.